The 21 T cell receptor beta chains below all came from one sample that was sequenced in a study of cytomegalovirus exposure and HLA in healthy donors. Primers for the PCR totalled 60 Vbeta and 13 Jbeta. The assay was immunoSEQ multiplex PCR, and TCRdb's table has in-frame clones only and misses some. Its listing shows some 180,000 clones. The specimen sequenced was PBMCs. These receptor sequences come from a man younger than 45 in good health and CMV-seronegative.

V is TRBV6-5 and J is TRBJ2-5; maybe TRBD1 (5 bases). Matching the DNA end better, TRBJ2-7 makes the J call doubtful. CDR1 and CDR2 (germline): MNHEY, SVGAGI. This CDR3 is 15 amino acids long. Written as DNA, the CDR3 is TGTGCCAGCAGTTACGCAGGAGTAGGGGACTACGAGCAGTACTTC. Its translation: CASSYAGVGDYEQYF.

V is TRBV14 and J is TRBJ1-3; D is unresolved. Germline CDR1 SGHDN, CDR2 FVKESK. CDR3 length: 16 amino acids. V was cut by 0 bases and J by 4 bases, with 13 bases left in between. The chain's CDR3 is CASSQEFPGPGNTIYF. CDR3 DNA: TGTGCCAGCAGCCAAGAATTTCCGGGTCCGGGAAACACCATATATTTT.

The CDR3, as DNA: TGTGCCAGCAGCGTTCTACAGGGGGTGAACACTGAAGCTTTCTTT. Translated, it gives CASSVLQGVNTEAFF. This chain links TRBV9 with TRBJ1-1; 8 bases are shared with TRBD1. Trimming took 2 bases from V and 0 from J; bases not matched to a gene: 3. Germline CDR1 reads SGDLS; CDR2 reads YYNGEE. The CDR3 totals 15 residues.

V and J are TRBV9 and TRBJ2-2, with 7 bases identical to TRBD1. Germline CDR1 SGDLS, CDR2 YYNGEE. The CDR3 consists of 17 residues. The ends lost 4 bases at V and 0 bases at J; junction bases unmatched: 9. The CDR3 coding sequence is TGTGCCAGCAGCCCCCAGAGACAGGGACCGAACACCGGGGAGCTGTTTTTT. Translated: CASSPQRQGPNTGELFF.

On this clone itself: This sample includes further DNA sequences coding for the same CDR3. J is TRBJ2-7 and V is TRBV27, with D unclear. Looked up from germline, CDR1 is MNHEY and CDR2 is SMNVEV (reference sequence). Trimming left V 4 bases short and J 3 bases short, with 4 bases between. This CDR3 is built from 11 residues. CDR3 in DNA: TGTGCCAGCAGTTCGGGCTACGAGCAGTACTTC. Translated: CASSSGYEQYF.

The chain joins TRBV7-8 to TRBJ2-7; 9 nucleotides line up with TRBD2. The germline gives CDR1 SGHVS, CDR2 FQNEAQ. The V gene end was trimmed by 5 bases and the J gene end by 2 bases; junction bases not matched to a gene: 4. CDR3 length: 14 residues. The CDR3 coding sequence is TGTGCCAGCAGCCGACTAGCGGTTACCTACGAGCAGTACTTC. Translated: CASSRLAVTYEQYF.

The chain employs TRBV5-4 and TRBJ2-7; 9 bases line up with TRBD2. Germline CDR1 and CDR2: SGHNT and YYREEE (reference sequence). Losses at the gene ends were 4 bases for V and 7 bases for J; bases not matched to a gene: 12. This CDR3 spans 15 amino acids. CDR3 bases: TGTGCCAGCAGCCCCCCGGGACTAGCCTTGTCAGAGCAGTACTTC. It codes for CASSPPGLALSEQYF.

The chain links TRBV4-1 to TRBJ2-5; 16 bases are shared with TRBD2. The CDR3 has 18 amino acids. Germline assignment: CDR1 MGHRA and CDR2 YSYEKL. J was trimmed by 5 bases and V by 4 bases; bases with no gene match: 10. CDR3 sequence reads: CASSLPPGLAGGGETQYF. In DNA, the CDR3 is TGCGCCAGCAGCCTTCCTCCGGGACTAGCGGGAGGGGGCGAGACCCAGTACTTC.

This chain uses TRBV27 with TRBJ1-2; no clear D gene. This CDR3 contains 11 residues. Germline assignment: CDR1 MNHEY and CDR2 SMNVEV (reference sequence). V lost 5 bases, J lost 5 bases, and 6 bases lay in between. The CDR3 coding sequence is TGTGCCAGCAGTACCGGGTATGGCTACACCTTC. Its protein product is CASSTGYGYTF.

The chain carries TRBV18 and TRBJ1-4, with unresolved D. CDR1 KGHSH and CDR2 LQKENI come from the germline V gene. This CDR3 region has 17 residues. V was shortened by 1 base and J by 0 bases, with 12 bases between the two germline ends. The CDR3 DNA reads TGTGCCAGCTCACCACTTGAATGGCCTTCAACTAATGAAAAACTGTTTTTT. It codes for CASSPLEWPSTNEKLFF.

As concerns this clone: Here the CDR3 omits its conserved ending phenylalanine or tryptophan, so a read error is the likely source. This chain uses TRBV9 with TRBJ2-7; 7 positions agree with TRBD1. Losses at the gene ends were 4 bases for V and 0 bases for J; bases not matched to a gene: 7. CDR3 length: 15 residues. Looked up from germline, CDR1 is SGDLS and CDR2 is YYNGEE. The CDR3 here is CASSLTTGHSYEQYS. Written as DNA, the CDR3 is TGTGCCAGCAGCCTCACGACAGGGCACTCCTACGAGCAGTACTCC.

The DNA of the CDR3 is TGTGCCAGCTCAGGACTGGCCGGGACAGGGATCATTCAGTACTTC. Protein: CASSGLAGTGIIQYF. V gene TRBV18 combines with J gene TRBJ2-4; TRBD1 agrees at 9 bases. V gave up 5 bases and J gave up 9 bases; unmatched junction bases: 11. This CDR3 comprises 15 residues. Looked up from germline, CDR1 is KGHSH and CDR2 is LQKENI. The full variable domain, completed using reference TRBV18 and TRBJ2-4, is NAGVMQNPRHLVRRRGQEARLRCSPMKGHSHVYWYRQLPEEGLKFMVYLQKENIIDESGMPKERFSAEFPKEGPSILRIQQVVRGDSAAYFCASSGLAGTGIIQYFGAGTRLSVL.

This rearrangement joins TRBV7-2 to TRBJ2-5, with 9 bases lining up with TRBD2. V shed 6 bases, J shed 3 bases, and the junction held 11 bases outside the gene matches. CDR3 length equals 16 residues. The germline gives CDR1 SGHTA, CDR2 FQGNSA. The CDR3 DNA is TGTGCCAGCAGAGTTGGAGCGGGGGGTGGGGAAGAGACCCAGTACTTC. Translated: CASRVGAGGGEETQYF.

The rearrangement uses TRBV7-9 and TRBJ1-2; D is unresolved. Trimming took 1 base from V and 5 from J, leaving 14 bases between them. This CDR3 comprises 15 residues. Germline lookup yields CDR1 SEHNR and CDR2 FQNEAQ (reference sequence). The CDR3 region has the DNA TGTGCCAGCAGCTTAGTACCGGGAGAGGAGTATGGCTACACCTTC. Amino acids: CASSLVPGEEYGYTF.

The chain is built from TRBV4-1 and TRBJ1-5, with TRBD1 identical over 7 bases. Unmatched junction bases numbered 2, after V lost 1 base and J lost 2 bases. This CDR3 is 15 amino acids long. Germline V CDR1 and CDR2: MGHRA, YSYEKL. The chain's CDR3 is CASSQVTGGNQPQHF. In DNA form, the CDR3 reads TGCGCCAGCAGCCAAGTTACAGGGGGCAATCAGCCCCAGCATTTT.

V gene TRBV9 combines with J gene TRBJ2-7; TRBD2 matches 7 bases. V was clipped by 4 bases and J by 3 bases; unmatched bases: 10. This CDR3 is built from 15 residues. CDR1 and CDR2 (germline): SGDLS, YYNGEE. CDR3 in amino acids: CASSIGAGTNYEQYF. The CDR3 DNA sequence: TGTGCCAGCAGCATAGGGGCAGGGACTAACTACGAGCAGTACTTC.

The rearrangement links TRBV27 to TRBJ2-5; TRBD2 aligns across 7 bases. Looked up from germline, CDR1 is MNHEY and CDR2 is SMNVEV (reference sequence). The J segment lost 5 bases and the V segment lost 3 bases, leaving 18 bases of the junction unmatched. The CDR3 is 18 residues long. CDR3 in DNA: TGTGCCAGCAGTTTCCGTCGCGGGAGTCGGACTACCTGGGAGACCCAGTACTTC. This gives the protein CASSFRRGSRTTWETQYF.

The V call is TRBV5-1, the J call TRBJ2-5; D uncertain. Trimming left V 0 bases short and J 2 bases short, with 8 bases between. This CDR3 has 14 residues. Germline CDR1 is SGHRS and CDR2 is YFSETQ. As DNA, the CDR3 is TGCGCCAGCAGCTTGGCTACAGTACAAGAGACCCAGTACTTC. This codes for CASSLATVQETQYF.

This chain uses TRBV7-9 with TRBJ2-7, with TRBD1 identical over 9 bases. The CDR3 has 15 amino acids. V trimming: 1 base; J trimming: 3 bases; junction bases outside the gene matches: 4. Germline V gene sequence: CDR1 SEHNR, CDR2 FQNEAQ (reference sequence). The CDR3 DNA follows: TGTGCCAGCAGCTTAGGAACGGGACAGGGCTACGAGCAGTACTTC. This sequence encodes CASSLGTGQGYEQYF.

J is TRBJ2-2 and V is TRBV9, with 13 bases lining up with TRBD2. Germline assignment: CDR1 SGDLS and CDR2 YYNGEE. V shed 0 bases and J 5 bases; nucleotides not matched to a gene: 4. This CDR3 contains 17 residues. The CDR3 is CASSVELAGGRTGELFF. The CDR3 bases are TGTGCCAGCAGCGTAGAACTAGCGGGGGGGCGTACCGGGGAGCTGTTTTTT.

The rearrangement joins TRBV5-1 to TRBJ2-5; 10 nucleotides match TRBD2. CDR1 and CDR2 from the germline V gene are SGHRS and YFSETQ. V was clipped by 0 bases and J by 5 bases; unmatched bases: 10. The CDR3 is 17 amino acids. The CDR3 is CASSLAPSGSPGETQYF. The DNA for the CDR3 is TGCGCCAGCAGCTTGGCCCCTAGCGGGAGCCCCGGGGAGACCCAGTACTTC.